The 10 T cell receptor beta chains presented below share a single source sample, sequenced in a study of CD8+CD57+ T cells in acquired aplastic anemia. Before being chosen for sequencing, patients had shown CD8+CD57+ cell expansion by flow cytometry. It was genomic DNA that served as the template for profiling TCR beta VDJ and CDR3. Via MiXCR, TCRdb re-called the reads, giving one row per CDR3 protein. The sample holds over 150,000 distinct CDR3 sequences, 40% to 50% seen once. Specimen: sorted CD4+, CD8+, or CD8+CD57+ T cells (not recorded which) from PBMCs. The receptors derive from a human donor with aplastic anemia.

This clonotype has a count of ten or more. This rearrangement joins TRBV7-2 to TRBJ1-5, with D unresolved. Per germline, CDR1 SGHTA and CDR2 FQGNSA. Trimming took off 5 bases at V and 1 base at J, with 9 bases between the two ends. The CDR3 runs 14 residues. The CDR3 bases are TGTGCCAGCAGCGGTATAGACAGCAATCAGCCCCAGCATTTT. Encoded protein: CASSGIDSNQPQHF.

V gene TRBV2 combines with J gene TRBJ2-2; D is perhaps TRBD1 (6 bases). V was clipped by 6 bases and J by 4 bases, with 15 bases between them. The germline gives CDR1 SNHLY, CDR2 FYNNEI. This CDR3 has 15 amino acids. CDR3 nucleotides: TGTGCCAGCAGGGACCGGACAGTACTCACCGGGGAGCTGTTTTTT. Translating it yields CASRDRTVLTGELFF. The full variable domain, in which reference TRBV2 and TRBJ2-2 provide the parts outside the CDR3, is EPEVTQTPSHQVTQMGQEVILRCVPISNHLYFYWYRQILGQKVEFLVSFYNNEISEKSEIFDDQFSVERPDGSNFTLKIRSTKLEDSAMYFCASRDRTVLTGELFFGEGSRLTVL.

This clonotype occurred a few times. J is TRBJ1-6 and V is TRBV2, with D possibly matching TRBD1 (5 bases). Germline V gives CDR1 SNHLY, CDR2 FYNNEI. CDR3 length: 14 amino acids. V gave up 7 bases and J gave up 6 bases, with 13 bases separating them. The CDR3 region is CASTLQGSNSPLHF. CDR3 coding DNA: TGTGCCAGCACCCTCCAGGGAAGTAATTCACCCCTCCACTTT.

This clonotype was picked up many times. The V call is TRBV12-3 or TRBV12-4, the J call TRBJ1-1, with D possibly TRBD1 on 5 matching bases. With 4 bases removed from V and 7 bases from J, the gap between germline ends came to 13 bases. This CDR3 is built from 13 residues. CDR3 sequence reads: CASSSQGGSEAFF. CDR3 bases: TGTGCCAGCAGTTCTCAGGGAGGAAGTGAAGCTTTCTTT.

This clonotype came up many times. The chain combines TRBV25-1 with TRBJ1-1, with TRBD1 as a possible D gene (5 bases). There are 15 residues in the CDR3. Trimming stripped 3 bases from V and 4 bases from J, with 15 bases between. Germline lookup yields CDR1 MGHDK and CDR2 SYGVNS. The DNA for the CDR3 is TGTGCCAGCAGTGAGGGGCCCCGCGAGGGCACTGAAGCTTTCTTT. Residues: CASSEGPREGTEAFF.

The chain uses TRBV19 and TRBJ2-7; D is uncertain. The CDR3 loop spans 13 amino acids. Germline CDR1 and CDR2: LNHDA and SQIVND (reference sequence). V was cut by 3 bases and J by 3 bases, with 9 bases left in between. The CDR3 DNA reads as TGTGCCAGTAGTATGAGATCAAACTACGAGCAGTACTTC. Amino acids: CASSMRSNYEQYF. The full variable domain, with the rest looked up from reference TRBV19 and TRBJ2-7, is DGGITQSPKYLFRKEGQNVTLSCEQNLNHDAMYWYRQDPGQGLRLIYYSQIVNDFQKGDIAEGYSVSREKKESFPLTVTSAQKNPTAFYLCASSMRSNYEQYFGPGTRLTVT.

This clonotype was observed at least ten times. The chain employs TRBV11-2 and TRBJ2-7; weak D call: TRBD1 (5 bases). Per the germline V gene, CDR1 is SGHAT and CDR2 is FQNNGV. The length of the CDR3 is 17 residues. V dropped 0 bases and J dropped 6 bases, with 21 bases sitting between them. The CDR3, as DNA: TGTGCCAGCAGCTTAGAGGGCAGGGTCGGACGGAGACTCGAGCAGTACTTC. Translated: CASSLEGRVGRRLEQYF.

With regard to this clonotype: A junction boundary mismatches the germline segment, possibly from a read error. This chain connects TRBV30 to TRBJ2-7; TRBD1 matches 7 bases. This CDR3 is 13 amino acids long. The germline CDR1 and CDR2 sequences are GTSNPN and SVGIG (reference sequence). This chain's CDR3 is CAYSGQQVYKQYF. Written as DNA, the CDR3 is TGTGCCTATTCGGGACAGCAAGTCTACAAGCAGTACTTC.

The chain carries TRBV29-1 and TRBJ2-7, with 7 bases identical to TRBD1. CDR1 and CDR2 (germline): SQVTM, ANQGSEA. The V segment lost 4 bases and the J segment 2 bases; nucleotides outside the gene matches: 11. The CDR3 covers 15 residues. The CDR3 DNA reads TGCAGCGTTGCCGGAAGACAGGGCTTCCCCTACGAGCAGTACTTC. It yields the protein CSVAGRQGFPYEQYF.

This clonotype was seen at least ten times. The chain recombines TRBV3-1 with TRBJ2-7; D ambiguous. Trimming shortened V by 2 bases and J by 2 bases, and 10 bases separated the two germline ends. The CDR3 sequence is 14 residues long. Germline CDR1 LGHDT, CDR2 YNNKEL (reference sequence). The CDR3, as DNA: TGTGCCAGCAGCCAAAGCCTCCAGACCTACGAGCAGTACTTC. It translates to CASSQSLQTYEQYF.